One T cell receptor beta chain is described in this entry. Its target is unknown. This specimen comes from a study of T cells in localized non-small cell lung cancer. Germline V gives CDR1 SGHDT, CDR2 YYEEEE. V was pared by 2 bases and J by 7 bases, with 16 bases between. This CDR3 comprises 15 residues. The method was immunoSEQ multiplex PCR; TCRdb's version includes in-frame clones alone and lacks a portion of them. The table has approximately 65,000 clones, roughly 76% seen once. Overall study findings and caveats: The highest T cell clonality was in uninvolved adjacent lung, above tumor. Adjacent lung was found to contain a median approximately 50 of the top 100 tumor clones. Since sequencing was restricted to only one region of the tumor, intratumor heterogeneity remains a possibility. Higher blood T cell density went with longer overall survival.

The chain links TRBV5-6 to TRBJ1-5; the D gene is possibly TRBD1 (6 bases). This material consisted of PBMCs, taken before any cancer treatment. The sequence derives from a man aged 40-75 years with stage II lung adenocarcinoma. CDR3 sequence: CASSFRGTRGQPQHF. In DNA, the CDR3 is TGTGCCAGCAGCTTTAGAGGGACCAGGGGCCAGCCCCAGCATTTT.